The present TCR beta chain was sequenced within a study of T cells after yellow fever vaccination. Study-wide background: The fractions with low cell numbers were processed using SMART-Seq v4 Ultra Low Input. Study-level points and caveats: Reappearance after the booster was observed for most primary-vaccination clones (roughly 97% CD4, almost 90% CD8). Weaker overall was a secondary response that nonetheless peaked faster, on day 5 versus 15.

About this clonotype: Its antigen is undetermined.

The authors made TCR cDNA by 5'RACE template switching, adding a universal primer site and UMIs. One entry per CDR3 protein results from TCRdb running MiXCR on the 5' RACE reads. Here the sample spans 400,000 or so distinct CDR3 sequences, roughly a sixth being singletons. This TCR was recovered from a man aged 18 to 29 who received the YFV17D yellow fever vaccine. The input for sequencing was PBMCs, taken before the yellow fever booster vaccination.

The CDR3 protein is CSVGGRTAYGYTF. CDR3 DNA: TGCAGCGTTGGAGGGAGGACGGCCTATGGCTACACCTTC. The gene calls are TRBV29-1 and TRBJ1-2; D ambiguous. V lost 4 bases and J lost 4, with 13 bases in between. This CDR3 has 13 residues. CDR1 and CDR2 (germline): SQVTM, ANQGSEA.